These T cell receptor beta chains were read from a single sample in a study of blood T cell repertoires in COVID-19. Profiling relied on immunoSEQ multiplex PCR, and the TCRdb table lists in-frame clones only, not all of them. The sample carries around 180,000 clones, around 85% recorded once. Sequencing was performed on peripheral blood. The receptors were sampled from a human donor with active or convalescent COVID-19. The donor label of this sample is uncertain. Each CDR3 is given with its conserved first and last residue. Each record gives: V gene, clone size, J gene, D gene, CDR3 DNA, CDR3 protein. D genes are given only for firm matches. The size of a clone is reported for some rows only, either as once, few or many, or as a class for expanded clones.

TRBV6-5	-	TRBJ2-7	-	TGTGCCAGCAGTTACACCGCTAGAATCGACTACGAGCAGTACTTC	CASSYTARIDYEQYF
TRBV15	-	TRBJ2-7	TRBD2	TGTGCCACCAGCAGGGGCGGGAGCGTGGACGAGCAGTACTTC	CATSRGGSVDEQYF
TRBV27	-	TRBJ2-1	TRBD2	TGTGCCAGCAGTTTACCGGGGGGGCCATACAATGAGCAGTTCTTC	CASSLPGGPYNEQFF
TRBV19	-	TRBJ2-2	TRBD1	TGTGCCAGTACTGAAGCCGGGACAGGGAACACCGGGGAGCTGTTTTTT	CASTEAGTGNTGELFF
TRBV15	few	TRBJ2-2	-	TGTGCCACCGAGGAGGTCGCGAACACCGGGGAGCTGTTTTTT	CATEEVANTGELFF
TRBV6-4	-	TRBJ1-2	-	TGTGCCAGCATCTTCCCAGGGGAGGGAGAAGGCTACACCTTC	CASIFPGEGEGYTF
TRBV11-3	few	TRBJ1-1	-	TGTGCCAGCCGTCGCACGGGAGAAGCTTTCTTT	CASRRTGEAFF
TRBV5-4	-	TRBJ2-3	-	TGTGCCAGCAGCGAGCGGGGCACAGATACGCAGTATTTT	CASSERGTDTQYF
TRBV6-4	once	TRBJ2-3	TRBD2	TGTGCCAGCAGTGTGGGACTAGCGGGATTCACAGATACGCAGTATTTT	CASSVGLAGFTDTQYF
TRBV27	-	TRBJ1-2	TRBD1	TGTGCCAGCAGTTTGCTTCGGACAGGGGTCCACTATGGCTACACCTTC	CASSLLRTGVHYGYTF
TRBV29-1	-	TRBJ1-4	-	TGCAGCGTTGATATCGCAGGGCATGAAAAACTGTTTTTT	CSVDIAGHEKLFF
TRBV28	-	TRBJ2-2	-	TGTGCCAGCAGTACTCGACAGGGGGAGCTGTTTTTT	CASSTRQGELFF
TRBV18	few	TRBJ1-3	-	TGTGCCAGCTCACGCGACAACTCTGGAAACACCATATATTTT	CASSRDNSGNTIYF
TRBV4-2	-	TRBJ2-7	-	TGTGCCAGCAGCCAAGATCGAACTAGGTCAGAGCAGTACTTC	CASSQDRTRSEQYF
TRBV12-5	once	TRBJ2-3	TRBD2	TGTGCTAGTGGGCTGGGACTAGCGGAGACAGATACGCAGTATTTT	CASGLGLAETDTQYF
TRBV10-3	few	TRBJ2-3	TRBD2	TGTGCCATCAGTGATGCGGGGGGGCCTTCAGATACGCAGTATTTT	CAISDAGGPSDTQYF
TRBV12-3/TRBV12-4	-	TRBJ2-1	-	TGTGCCAGCAGTTTATTCGGGGAAGAGCAGTTCTTC	CASSLFGEEQFF
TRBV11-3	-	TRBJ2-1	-	TGTGCCAGCAGCTTATCGCGGGTAGCCATGTACAATGAGCAGTTCTTC	CASSLSRVAMYNEQFF
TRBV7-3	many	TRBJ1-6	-	TGTGCCAGCAGCTCCCTAGGGGCGGGGAATAATTCACCCCTCCACTTT	CASSSLGAGNNSPLHF
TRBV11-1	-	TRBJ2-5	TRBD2	TGTGCCAGCAGCTCGACTAGCGGGGGGGAGACCCAGTACTTC	CASSSTSGGETQYF
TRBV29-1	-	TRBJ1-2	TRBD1	TGCAGCGTGGGGGGACAGAGAATTGGCTACACCTTC	CSVGGQRIGYTF
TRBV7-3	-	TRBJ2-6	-	TGTGCCAGCAGCTTAAATAGGGGATTCTCTGGGGCCAACGTCCTGACTTTC	CASSLNRGFSGANVLTF
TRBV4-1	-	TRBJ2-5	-	TGCGCCAGCTCTTTTAGTCACCAAGAGACCCAGTACTTC	CASSFSHQETQYF
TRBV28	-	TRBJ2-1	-	TGTGCCAGCGGCGTTCTCGGCAGGTCCTACAATGAGCAGTTCTTC	CASGVLGRSYNEQFF
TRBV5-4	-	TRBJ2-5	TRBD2	TGTGCCAGCAGCCCCAGGGGACTAGCGGAGCAAGAGACCCAGTACTTC	CASSPRGLAEQETQYF
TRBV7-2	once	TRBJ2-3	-	TGTGCCAGCAGCTTGAACCCGGGAGATACGCAGTATTTT	CASSLNPGDTQYF
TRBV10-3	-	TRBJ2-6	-	TGTGCCATCAGTGAGTCGACGGGAAAAGGACGCTACTCTGGGGCCAACGTCCTGACTTTC	CAISESTGKGRYSGANVLTF
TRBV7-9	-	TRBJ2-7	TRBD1	TGTGCCAGCAGCCCCCGGGACAGGGATCCGTTTTACGAGCAGTACTTC	CASSPRDRDPFYEQYF
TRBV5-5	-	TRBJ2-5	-	TGTGCCAGCAGCCTGGAAAACTTTGAAGAGACCCAGTACTTC	CASSLENFEETQYF
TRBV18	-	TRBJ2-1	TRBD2	TGTGCCAGCTCACCACCGATGCCGGGGGGGCTGAATGAGCAGTTCTTC	CASSPPMPGGLNEQFF
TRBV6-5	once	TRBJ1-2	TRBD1	TGTGCCAGCAGTTACGAAGGGGGCTACAACTATGGCTACACCTTC	CASSYEGGYNYGYTF
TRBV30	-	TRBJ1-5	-	TGTGCCTGGAGTCATAGGGGTGGACAGCCCCAGCATTTT	CAWSHRGGQPQHF
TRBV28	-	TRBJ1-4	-	TGTGCCAGCTCGATACCAGGGGCAACTAATGAAAAACTGTTTTTT	CASSIPGATNEKLFF
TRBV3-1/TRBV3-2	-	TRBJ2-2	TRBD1	TGTGCCAGCAGCCGGGGACAGGGGTCTGTCACCGGGGAGCTGTTTTTT	CASSRGQGSVTGELFF
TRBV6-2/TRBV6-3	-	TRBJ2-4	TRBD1	TGTGCCAGCAGTTACATGGACAGGGCTGCCATTCAGTACTTC	CASSYMDRAAIQYF
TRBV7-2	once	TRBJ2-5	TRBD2	TGTGCCAGCAGCTCCGGCGGGAGGACTCTTGAGACCCAGTACTTC	CASSSGGRTLETQYF
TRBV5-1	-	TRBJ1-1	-	TGCGCCAGCAGTCCTACAGGGAGTTCGCCTGAAGCTTTCTTT	CASSPTGSSPEAFF
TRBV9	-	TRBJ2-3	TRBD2	TGTGCCCCCACTTCGGGAGGTTGCACAGATACGCAGTATTTT	CAPTSGGCTDTQYF
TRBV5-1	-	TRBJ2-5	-	TGCGCCACCAGGGCGGTTGAAGAGACCCAGTACTTC	CATRAVEETQYF
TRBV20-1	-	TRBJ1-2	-	TGCAGTGCTCCCCAGGGTCACACCTTC	CSAPQGHTF
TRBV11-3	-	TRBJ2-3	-	TGTGCCAGCAGCTTAGAGGGCCAGTACACAGATACGCAGTATTTT	CASSLEGQYTDTQYF
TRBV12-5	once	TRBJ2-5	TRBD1	TGTGCTAGTGGCCCTGGACAGGGAGAGACCCAGTACTTC	CASGPGQGETQYF
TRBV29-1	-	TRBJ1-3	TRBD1	TGCAGCGTTACGGACAGGGCTGGAAACACCATATATTTT	CSVTDRAGNTIYF
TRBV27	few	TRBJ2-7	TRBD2	TGTGCCAGCAGTTCGGGACAGGGGAGGACTAGCGGGATCTTAAGCTCCTACGAGCAGTACTTC	CASSSGQGRTSGILSSYEQYF
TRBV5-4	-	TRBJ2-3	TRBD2	TGTGCCAGCAGTTATAGCGGGGGGGGCACAGATACGCAGTATTTT	CASSYSGGGTDTQYF
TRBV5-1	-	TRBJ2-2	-	TGCGCCAGCGCCCCGGGGGTGGCGGAATCCGGGGAGCTGTTTTTT	CASAPGVAESGELFF
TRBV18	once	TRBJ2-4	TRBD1	TGTGCCAGCTCACCGGACAGGGGGAACATTCAGTACTTC	CASSPDRGNIQYF
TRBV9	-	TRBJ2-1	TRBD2	TGTGCCAGCAGCGGATCTAGCGGGGGGGCCCATGAGCAGTTCTTC	CASSGSSGGAHEQFF
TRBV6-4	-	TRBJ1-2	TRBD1	TGTGCCAGCAGCACCGGGACAGGGGAGAGCTACACCTTC	CASSTGTGESYTF